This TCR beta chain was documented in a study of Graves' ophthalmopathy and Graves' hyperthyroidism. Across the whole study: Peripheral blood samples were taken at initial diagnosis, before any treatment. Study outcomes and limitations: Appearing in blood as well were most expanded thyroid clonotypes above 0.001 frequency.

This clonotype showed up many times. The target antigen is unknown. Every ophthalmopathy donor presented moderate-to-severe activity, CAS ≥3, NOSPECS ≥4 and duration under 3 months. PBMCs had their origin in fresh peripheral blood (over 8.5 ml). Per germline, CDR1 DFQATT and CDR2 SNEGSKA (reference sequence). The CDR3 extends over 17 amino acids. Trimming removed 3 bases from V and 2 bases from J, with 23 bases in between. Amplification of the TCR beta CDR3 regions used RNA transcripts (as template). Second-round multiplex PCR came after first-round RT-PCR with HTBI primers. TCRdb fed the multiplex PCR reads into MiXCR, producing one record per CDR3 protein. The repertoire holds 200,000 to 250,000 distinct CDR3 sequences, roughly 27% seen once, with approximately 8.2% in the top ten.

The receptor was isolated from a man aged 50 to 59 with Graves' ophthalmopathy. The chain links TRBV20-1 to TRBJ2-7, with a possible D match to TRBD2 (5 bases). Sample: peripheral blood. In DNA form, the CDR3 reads TGCAGTGCTAGGGAGCTATGGGTAGCGAGAGACACCTACGAGCAGTACTTC. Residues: CSARELWVARDTYEQYF.